This entry lists 19 T cell receptor beta chains sequenced from one sample in a study of OX40 agonist ivuxolimab in advanced cancers. This table comes from immunoSEQ multiplex PCR, and its TCRdb copy is limited to in-frame clones, with some not included. The table lists around 35,000 clones, about 88% of them singletons. Sequences were derived from CD4+ or CD8+ T cells sorted from blood, sampled in a trial of the OX40 agonist ivuxolimab. The receptors originated from an adult with an advanced solid tumor such as melanoma, head and neck, liver or kidney cancer.

This clone has only a few counts. The rearrangement links TRBV27 to TRBJ2-7; 8 bases match TRBD1. The CDR3 covers 13 residues. J was trimmed by 5 bases and V by 5 bases; bases with no gene match: 5. Germline V gene sequence: CDR1 MNHEY, CDR2 SMNVEV (reference sequence). The CDR3 nucleotides are TGTGCCAGCAGTACCGGGACAGGACACGAGCAGTACTTC. This sequence encodes CASSTGTGHEQYF.

V is TRBV5-4 and J is TRBJ2-2; D is perhaps TRBD2 (7 bases). Trimming removed 4 bases from V and 4 bases from J, with 20 bases in between. This CDR3 comprises 17 residues. Germline loops: CDR1 SGHNT, CDR2 YYREEE (reference sequence). The CDR3 loop reads CASSLGVAGAITGELFF. The CDR3 DNA reads TGTGCCAGCAGCCTGGGCGTCGCGGGGGCGATCACCGGGGAGCTGTTTTTT. Filled out from reference TRBV5-4 and TRBJ2-2, the complete variable domain reads ETGVTQSPTHLIKTRGQQVTLRCSSQSGHNTVSWYQQALGQGPQFIFQYYREEENGRGNFPPRFSGLQFPNYSSELNVNALELDDSALYLCASSLGVAGAITGELFFGEGSRLTVL.

Only one count was recorded for this clone. The rearrangement uses TRBV11-1 and TRBJ2-7, with D possibly TRBD1 on 6 matching bases. Trimming removed 5 bases at V and 5 bases at J, with 10 bases between. Germline V gene lookup returns CDR1 SGHAT and CDR2 FQDESV (reference sequence). This CDR3 has 12 amino acids. This CDR3 is CASSEGGNEQYF. For the CDR3, the DNA is TGTGCCAGCAGCGAAGGGGGAAACGAGCAGTACTTC.

This rearrangement joins TRBV7-9 to TRBJ2-1, with D possibly being TRBD2 (6 bases). The germline gives CDR1 SEHNR, CDR2 FQNEAQ (reference sequence). The CDR3 covers 15 residues. V lost 1 base and J 7 bases, leaving 14 bases between the germline ends. CDR3 nucleotides: TGTGCCAGCAGCTTAGGGATGGAGGAGGGGAATGAGCAGTTCTTC. Amino acid sequence: CASSLGMEEGNEQFF.

V gene TRBV27 combines with J gene TRBJ1-6, with D tentatively TRBD1 (6 bases). Germline V gene lookup returns CDR1 MNHEY and CDR2 SMNVEV (reference sequence). The CDR3 totals 13 residues. V shed 0 bases and J shed 18 bases, with 15 bases lying between them. The CDR3 reads CASSLSPELGAHF. The CDR3 nucleotides are TGTGCCAGCAGTTTATCTCCCGAACTGGGGGCCCACTTT.

The rearrangement links TRBV27 to TRBJ2-5; 16 bases align to TRBD2. This CDR3 is built from 17 residues. Per germline, CDR1 MNHEY and CDR2 SMNVEV (reference sequence). V dropped 5 bases and J dropped 6; count of bases not matched to a gene: 9. CDR3 protein: CASSPGLAGGEGQTQYF. CDR3 nucleotides: TGTGCCAGCAGTCCGGGACTAGCGGGGGGGGAAGGACAGACCCAGTACTTC.

In regard to this clone: No DNA is shown, since the ends of the CDR3 on it are uncertain; the CDR3 is the one TCRdb lists. This chain connects TRBV19 to TRBJ2-3; the table's TRBD1 call for D was not verified on the DNA. Germline values: CDR1 LNHDA, CDR2 SQIVND (reference sequence). Ends included, the CDR3 has 14 residues. The CDR3 here is CASSILASRDTQYF.

This clone was seen only a few times. This CDR3 reads CASSQLPTDGRGYTF. The CDR3 coding sequence is TGCGCCAGCAGCCAACTCCCGACGGACGGCAGAGGCTACACCTTC. J is TRBJ1-2 and V is TRBV4-1; D is undetermined. From germline, CDR1 is MGHRA and CDR2 YSYEKL. The length of the CDR3 is 15 residues. Trimming shortened V by 2 bases and J by 8 bases, and 18 bases separated the two germline ends.

The gene calls are TRBV6-6 and TRBJ1-2; the D is unclear. The CDR3 is 13 amino acids. Germline assignment: CDR1 MNHNY and CDR2 SVGAGI (reference sequence). Trimming removed 6 bases at V and 8 bases at J, with 16 bases between. The CDR3: CASSRTIPEGYTF. CDR3 bases: TGTGCCAGCAGCCGTACTATTCCCGAGGGCTACACCTTC.

This sequence joins TRBV7-9 and TRBJ1-2; D not certain. The V gene's germline CDR1 is SEHNR and CDR2 FQNEAQ (reference sequence). V dropped 1 base and J dropped 4 bases, with 7 bases sitting between them. This CDR3 contains 13 residues. The CDR3 loop is CASSLEQPYGYTF. CDR3 coding DNA: TGTGCCAGCAGCTTAGAACAGCCCTATGGCTACACCTTC.

The chain has TRBV13 and TRBJ1-1; unclear D gene. The germline gives CDR1 PRHDT, CDR2 FYEKMQ (reference sequence). The ends were cut back, 0 bases at V and 6 bases at J, with 17 bases in the middle. The CDR3 runs to 16 residues. The DNA of the CDR3 is TGTGCCAGCAGCTTAGGAGAGGGAGGGTTTTGGGCTGAAGCTTTCTTT. Translating gives CASSLGEGGFWAEAFF.

V usage is TRBV27 and J usage is TRBJ2-1; D perhaps matches TRBD1 (6 bases). Germline V gives CDR1 MNHEY, CDR2 SMNVEV (reference sequence). Trimming took off 7 bases at V and 0 bases at J, with 13 bases between the two ends. The CDR3 runs to 15 residues. CDR3 sequence reads: CASILDSTSYNEQFF. CDR3 sequence (DNA): TGTGCCAGCATCCTGGACAGCACCTCCTACAATGAGCAGTTCTTC.

CDR3 sequence (DNA): TGTGCCAGCAGTTTATACCCCCCCGGGGGCCACCTCGACTACGAGCAGTACTTC. Translation gives CASSLYPPGGHLDYEQYF. J is TRBJ2-7 and V is TRBV27; D is tentatively TRBD1 or TRBD2 (6 bases each). Trimming stripped 1 base from V and 3 bases from J, with 22 bases between. Germline lookup yields CDR1 MNHEY and CDR2 SMNVEV (reference sequence). The CDR3 extends over 18 amino acids.

CDR3 in DNA: TGTGCCAGCGGGGAGGGACGGGCGAACACTGAAGCTTTCTTT. This translates into CASGEGRANTEAFF. V usage is TRBV25-1 and J usage is TRBJ1-1, with D tentatively TRBD1 (5 bases). Looked up from germline, CDR1 is MGHDK and CDR2 is SYGVNS. Trimming pared 8 bases from V and 1 base from J, leaving 14 bases between. This CDR3 comprises 14 residues.

V gene TRBV5-6 combines with J gene TRBJ2-7, with 9 bases fitting TRBD2. The CDR3 is 15 amino acids. Looked up from germline, CDR1 is SGHDT and CDR2 is YYEEEE. V trimming: 0 bases; J trimming: 2 bases; junction bases outside the gene matches: 3. The chain's CDR3 is CASSLVPSGAYEQYF. DNA of the CDR3: TGTGCCAGCAGCTTGGTTCCTAGCGGGGCCTACGAGCAGTACTTC.

This clone was picked up a small number of times. CDR3 sequence reads: CASSEEGQGGYGYTF. CDR3 DNA: TGTGCCAGCAGTGAAGAAGGACAGGGCGGCTATGGCTACACCTTC. This sequence joins TRBV6-1 and TRBJ1-2; 8 bases fit TRBD1. The ends lost 1 base at V and 4 bases at J; junction bases unmatched: 5. Germline CDR1 reads MNHNS; CDR2 reads SASEGT. The CDR3 is 15 residues long.

This rearrangement joins TRBV30 to TRBJ2-7; D uncertain. V was pared by 1 base and J by 0 bases, with 4 bases between. This CDR3 contains 12 residues. Germline assignment: CDR1 GTSNPN and CDR2 SVGIG (reference sequence). The CDR3 region has the DNA TGTGCCTGGAGTGACATCTCCTACGAGCAGTACTTC. Amino acid sequence: CAWSDISYEQYF.

This chain uses TRBV4-3 with TRBJ1-5; D is perhaps TRBD1 (6 bases). The CDR3 runs to 18 residues. The germline V and J ends were trimmed by 0 bases and 0 bases, with 15 bases remaining between them. Germline V CDR1 and CDR2: LGHNA, YSLEER. The CDR3: CASSQDSYRDDSNQPQHF. The DNA of the CDR3 is TGCGCCAGCAGCCAAGATTCATACAGGGATGATAGCAATCAGCCCCAGCATTTT.

The V and J genes are TRBV2 and TRBJ1-2; TRBD1 aligns across 8 bases. Germline V gene lookup returns CDR1 SNHLY and CDR2 FYNNEI. J was trimmed by 4 bases and V by 9 bases; bases with no gene match: 10. The CDR3 extends over 14 amino acids. The chain's CDR3 is CARLDREGSYGYTF. CDR3 sequence (DNA): TGTGCCAGACTGGACAGGGAAGGGAGCTATGGCTACACCTTC.